Each of the 18 T cell receptor beta chains below was sequenced from the same sample in a study of molecular identifiers for immune sequencing clone quantification. TCRdb re-derived calls from the PCR reads in MiXCR, one entry per CDR3 protein. The sample consists of approximately 59,000 distinct CDR3 sequences, roughly 20% of them appearing once. The specimen was naive CD8+ T cells from blood, with Jurkat cell RNA spiked in. Specified subset: FACS-sorted CD8+CD4-CCR7+CD45RA+ naive T cells. These receptors were collected from a human donor in good health. Some libraries in this study had Jurkat cell RNA spiked in.

This clonotype showed up just a few times. A much larger clone lies one base from this, so it may be a read error. The chain uses TRBV7-8 and TRBJ2-7, with 13 bases that match TRBD2. CDR1 and CDR2 (germline): SGHVS, FQNEAQ. With 3 bases clipped from V and 7 bases from J, the junction kept 9 bases outside the gene matches. The length of the CDR3 is 16 residues. The CDR3 spells CASSFGTSGRGLEQYF. The CDR3, as DNA: TGTGCCAGCAGCTTCGGTACTAGCGGGAGGGGATTGGAGCAGTACTTC.

Turning to this clonotype: A much larger clone differs by one base, so this may be a read error. The chain uses TRBV28 and TRBJ2-3; D remains ambiguous. Looked up from germline, CDR1 is MDHEN and CDR2 is SYDVKM. This CDR3 is built from 13 residues. V lost 3 bases and J lost 4, with 8 bases in between. In nucleotides, the CDR3 is TGTGCCAGCAGTTTTCGGGCCTCAGATACGCAGTATTTT. Translation gives CASSFRASDTQYF.

At least ten counts were recorded for this clonotype. The chain employs TRBV19 and TRBJ1-4, with D uncertain. Trimming removed 7 bases from V and 6 bases from J, with 15 bases in between. Germline CDR1 is LNHDA and CDR2 is SQIVND (reference sequence). This CDR3 has 14 amino acids. The CDR3 is CASMGTRAYEKLFF. The CDR3 bases are TGTGCCAGTATGGGTACGCGAGCCTATGAAAAACTGTTTTTT. The complete variable domain, with remaining parts taken from reference TRBV19 and TRBJ1-4, reads DGGITQSPKYLFRKEGQNVTLSCEQNLNHDAMYWYRQDPGQGLRLIYYSQIVNDFQKGDIAEGYSVSREKKESFPLTVTSAQKNPTAFYLCASMGTRAYEKLFFGSGTQLSVL.

This clonotype appeared many times. This chain links TRBV6-2 or TRBV6-3 with TRBJ1-5, with no clear D. Deletions cut 6 bases from V and 6 bases from J, with 6 bases between. CDR1 is MNHEY and CDR2 is SVGEGT in the germline V gene. CDR3 length: 11 residues. CDR3 amino acids: CASSSGQPQHF. CDR3 bases: TGTGCCAGCAGCAGCGGTCAGCCCCAGCATTTT.

The sample holds a few counts of this clonotype. The rearrangement joins TRBV5-1 to TRBJ2-1; D may be TRBD1 or TRBD2 (5 bases each). The germline CDR1 and CDR2 sequences are SGHRS and YFSETQ. Trimming took off 2 bases at V and 8 bases at J, with 14 bases between the two ends. This CDR3 has 14 amino acids. The CDR3 region has the DNA TGCGCCAGCAGCTTTGTGGGACGTGCCGATGAGCAGTTCTTC. Translated, it gives CASSFVGRADEQFF. Full variable domain (remainder filled in from reference TRBV5-1 and TRBJ2-1): KAGVTQTPRYLIKTRGQQVTLSCSPISGHRSVSWYQQTPGQGLQFLFEYFSETQRNKGNFPGRFSGRQFSNSRSEMNVSTLELGDSALYLCASSFVGRADEQFFGPGTRLTVL.

This clonotype was counted only a few times. Just one base apart from a much larger clone, this may be a read error. The conserved closing phenylalanine or tryptophan is absent in this CDR3, likely reflecting a read error. The J gene is TRBJ2-3, the V gene TRBV28, with 8 bases that match TRBD2. Germline V gene lookup returns CDR1 MDHEN and CDR2 SYDVKM. CDR3 length: 16 amino acids. V was clipped by 2 bases and J by 2 bases; unmatched bases: 6. CDR3 in amino acids: CASSLVLAGTTDTQYL. As DNA, the CDR3 is TGTGCCAGCAGTTTAGTTCTAGCGGGCACCACAGATACGCAGTATCTT.

This clonotype was found many times. J is TRBJ2-7 and V is TRBV7-2; D may be TRBD2 (6 bases). CDR1 is SGHTA and CDR2 is FQGNSA in the germline V gene. The germline V and J ends were trimmed by 5 bases and 0 bases, with 14 bases remaining between them. This CDR3 contains 15 residues. The CDR3 DNA is TGTGCCAGCAGCCTGGGACTTGGAAGCTCCTACGAGCAGTACTTC. Its translation is CASSLGLGSSYEQYF.

In this sample, this clonotype turned up many times. The rearrangement joins TRBV6-4 to TRBJ2-3; D is ambiguous. The ends were cut back, 10 bases at V and 1 base at J, with 15 bases in the middle. The length of the CDR3 is 14 residues. The germline gives CDR1 MRHNA, CDR2 SNTAGT. The CDR3 DNA follows: TGTGCCATCCGTTCGGGTCGGTGCACAGATACGCAGTATTTT. Translated, it gives CAIRSGRCTDTQYF.

This clonotype was counted ten times or more. The V and J genes are TRBV30 and TRBJ2-3, with TRBD2 matching 11 bases. The CDR3 runs to 15 residues. V shed 6 bases and J 6 bases; nucleotides not matched to a gene: 11. Germline CDR1 GTSNPN, CDR2 SVGIG (reference sequence). The CDR3 loop reads CACYMTSGNFDTQYF. Written as DNA, the CDR3 is TGTGCCTGCTATATGACTAGCGGGAATTTCGATACGCAGTATTTT.

This clonotype was observed at least ten times. The rearrangement uses TRBV20-1 and TRBJ2-4; D could derive from TRBD1 or TRBD2 (7 bases each). The CDR3 has 15 residues. CDR1 is DFQATT, CDR2 SNEGSKA, per germline (reference sequence). The V gene lost 4 bases and the J gene lost 0 bases, with 13 bases spanning the gap. CDR3 residues: CSATGGVVAKNIQYF. The CDR3 DNA reads TGCAGTGCTACAGGGGGGGTCGTAGCCAAAAACATTCAGTACTTC.

With regard to this clonotype: A read error may be the cause here, since a much bigger clone is one base away. The chain joins TRBV9 to TRBJ2-3; tentatively, D is TRBD1 (5 bases). The CDR3 extends over 12 amino acids. CDR1 is SGDLS, CDR2 YYNGEE, per germline. Here the CDR3 reads CASSVGTGTQYF. CDR3 in DNA: TGTGCCAGCAGCGTAGGTACAGGTACGCAGTATTTT.

This clonotype was observed at least ten times. CDR3 sequence: CASTEGGATEAFF. The CDR3, as DNA: TGCGCCAGCACCGAAGGAGGGGCGACTGAAGCTTTCTTT. The gene calls are TRBV10-2 and TRBJ1-1; a possible D gene is TRBD1 (5 bases). The CDR3 has 13 residues. Germline assignment: CDR1 WSHSY and CDR2 SAAADI. Trimming took off 7 bases at V and 5 bases at J, with 14 bases between the two ends.

This clonotype was found many times. The genes are TRBV6-2 or TRBV6-3 and TRBJ2-2; either TRBD1 or TRBD2 may fit D (6 bases each). The CDR3 is 15 residues long. From germline, CDR1 is MNHEY and CDR2 SVGEGT. V lost 1 base to trimming and J lost 5 bases, with 11 bases between them. CDR3 residues: CASSYFGGRTGELFF. The CDR3 DNA reads as TGTGCCAGCAGTTACTTTGGGGGGCGAACCGGGGAGCTGTTTTTT.

This clonotype was recorded at least ten times. The rearrangement links TRBV7-8 to TRBJ1-6; no firm D call. Germline V gives CDR1 SGHVS, CDR2 FQNEAQ. The CDR3 is 15 amino acids. V dropped 4 bases and J dropped 9 bases, with 16 bases sitting between them. The CDR3 protein is CASSSQSTMASPLHF. For the CDR3, the DNA is TGTGCCAGCAGCTCCCAATCCACGATGGCTTCACCCCTCCACTTT.

This clonotype has at least ten counts. This sequence joins TRBV12-5 and TRBJ2-7, with no clear D. Germline CDR1 reads LGHNT; CDR2 reads FRNRAP. Trimming removed 6 bases at V and 5 bases at J, with 8 bases between. The CDR3 loop spans 11 amino acids. Here the CDR3 DNA reads TGTGCTAGTGGGCTGGGAAACGAGCAGTACTTC. Its protein product is CASGLGNEQYF.

This clonotype was seen ten or more times. V is TRBV10-3 and J is TRBJ2-2; D unresolved. CDR1 and CDR2 from the germline V gene are ENHRY and SYGVKD. CDR3 size: 14 residues. The germline V and J ends were trimmed by 9 bases and 0 bases, with 11 bases remaining between them. This CDR3 reads CAMESGPNTGELFF. The CDR3 DNA reads TGTGCCATGGAGAGTGGGCCGAACACCGGGGAGCTGTTTTTT.

This clonotype was detected many times. The J gene is TRBJ2-1, the V gene TRBV4-1; 8 positions agree with TRBD2. J gave up 7 bases and V 4 bases, and 12 bases lay outside the gene matches. This CDR3 comprises 16 residues. Looked up from germline, CDR1 is MGHRA and CDR2 is YSYEKL. CDR3 DNA: TGCGCCAGCAGCCTTAACCGACTAGCGTCGGAGAATGAGCAGTTCTTC. It encodes CASSLNRLASENEQFF.

This clonotype was seen repeatedly, ten times or more. This rearrangement joins TRBV27 to TRBJ2-3, with 10 nucleotides matching TRBD2. The CDR3 contains 16 residues. Germline loops: CDR1 MNHEY, CDR2 SMNVEV (reference sequence). Trimming at V came to 4 bases and at J to 6 bases, leaving 10 bases not matched to a gene. CDR3 in amino acids: CASSSLAGVGSDTQYF. CDR3 coding DNA: TGTGCCAGCAGTTCCCTAGCGGGAGTAGGGTCGGATACGCAGTATTTT.